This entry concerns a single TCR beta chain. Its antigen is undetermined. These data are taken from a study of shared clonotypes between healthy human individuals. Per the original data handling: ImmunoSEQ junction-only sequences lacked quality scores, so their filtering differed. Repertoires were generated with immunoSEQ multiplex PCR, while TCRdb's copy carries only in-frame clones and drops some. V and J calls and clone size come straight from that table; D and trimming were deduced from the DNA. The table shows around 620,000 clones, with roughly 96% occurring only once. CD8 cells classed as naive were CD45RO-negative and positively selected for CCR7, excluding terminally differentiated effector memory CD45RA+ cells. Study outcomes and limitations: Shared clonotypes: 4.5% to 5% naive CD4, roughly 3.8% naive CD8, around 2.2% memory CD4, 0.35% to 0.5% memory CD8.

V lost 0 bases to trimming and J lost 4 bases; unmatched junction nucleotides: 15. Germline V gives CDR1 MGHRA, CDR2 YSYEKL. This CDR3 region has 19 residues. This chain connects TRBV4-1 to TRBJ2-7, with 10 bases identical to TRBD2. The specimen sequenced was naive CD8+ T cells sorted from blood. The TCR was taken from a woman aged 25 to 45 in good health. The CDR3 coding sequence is TGCGCCAGCAGCCAAGATCGAGGGTTGGTAGCGGGAGGTATTTACGAGCAGTACTTC. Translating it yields CASSQDRGLVAGGIYEQYF.